A single sample gave rise to the 5 T cell receptor beta chains below, sequenced in a study of blood T cell repertoires in COVID-19. Sequencing used immunoSEQ multiplex PCR; TCRdb keeps in-frame clones, though not all of them. This sample has fewer than 350,000 clones, with around nine tenths found just once. Material: peripheral blood. These receptor sequences come from a woman between 65 and 79 years old with COVID-19, enrolled during active disease.

The CDR3 DNA sequence: TGTGCCAGCAGCTTTCGAAACGGCGGCTATGGCTACACCTTC. This sequence encodes CASSFRNGGYGYTF. The chain has TRBV5-6 and TRBJ1-2, with D unclear. The CDR3 consists of 14 residues. The germline gives CDR1 SGHDT, CDR2 YYEEEE. V was cut by 2 bases and J by 4 bases, with 12 bases left in between.

In regard to this clone: The sample has other DNA sequences that encode this CDR3 too. V usage is TRBV29-1 and J usage is TRBJ1-2; D possibly corresponds to TRBD1 (5 bases). Trimming took 1 base from V and 2 from J, leaving 11 bases between them. The CDR3 is 14 residues long. From germline, CDR1 is SQVTM and CDR2 ANQGSEA. As DNA, the CDR3 is TGCAGCGTTGAAGGAGGCCGGGGGAACTATGGCTACACCTTC. It is translated as CSVEGGRGNYGYTF.

Many counts were recorded for this clone. The chain is built from TRBV3-1 (or the pseudogene TRBV3-2) and TRBJ2-2; perhaps TRBD2 as D (7 bases). The CDR3 runs 15 residues. Looked up from germline, CDR1 is LGHDT and CDR2 is YNNKEL (reference sequence). V lost 2 bases and J 4 bases, leaving 11 bases between the germline ends. Here the CDR3 DNA reads TGTGCCAGCAGCCAAAGGGGGGGCAGCACCGGGGAGCTGTTTTTT. Amino acid sequence: CASSQRGGSTGELFF.

This clone appeared a few times. The chain uses TRBV7-2 and TRBJ1-5, with TRBD1 matching over 9 bases. Looked up from germline, CDR1 is SGHTA and CDR2 is FQGNSA. The CDR3 has 16 residues. After removal of 1 base from V and 4 bases from J, the junction contained 5 bases not matched to a gene. The CDR3 DNA follows: TGTGCCAGCAGCTTAGGCAAGGACAGGGGAAATCAGCCCCAGCATTTT. It specifies CASSLGKDRGNQPQHF. Based on the CDR3 plus reference TRBV7-2 and TRBJ1-5, the full variable domain is GAGVSQSPSNKVTEKGKDVELRCDPISGHTALYWYRQSLGQGLEFLIYFQGNSAPDKSGLPSDRFSAERTGGSVSTLTIQRTQQEDSAVYLCASSLGKDRGNQPQHFGDGTRLSIL.

The gene calls are TRBV9 and TRBJ1-3; 9 nucleotides line up with TRBD1. Germline assignment: CDR1 SGDLS and CDR2 YYNGEE. This CDR3 is 16 amino acids long. The V segment lost 0 bases and the J segment 8 bases; nucleotides outside the gene matches: 9. CDR3 sequence: CASSVAGGQGRDTIYF. Here the CDR3 DNA reads TGTGCCAGCAGCGTAGCTGGGGGACAGGGTAGAGACACCATATATTTT.